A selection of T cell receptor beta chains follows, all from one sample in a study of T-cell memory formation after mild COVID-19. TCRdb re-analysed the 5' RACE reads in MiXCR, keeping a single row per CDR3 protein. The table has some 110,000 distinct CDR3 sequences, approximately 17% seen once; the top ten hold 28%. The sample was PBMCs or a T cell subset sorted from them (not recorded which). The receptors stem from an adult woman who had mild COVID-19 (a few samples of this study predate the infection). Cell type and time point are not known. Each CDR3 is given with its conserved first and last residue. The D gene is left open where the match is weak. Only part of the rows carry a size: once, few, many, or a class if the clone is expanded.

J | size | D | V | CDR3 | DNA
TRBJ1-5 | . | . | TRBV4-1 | CASSQDEGQPQHF | TGCGCCAGCAGCCAAGATGAAGGTCAGCCCCAGCATTTT
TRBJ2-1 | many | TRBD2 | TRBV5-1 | CASSPGLAGVDEQFF | TGCGCCAGCAGCCCGGGACTAGCGGGGGTGGATGAGCAGTTCTTC
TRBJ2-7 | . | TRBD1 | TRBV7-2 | CASSRDRGHSDEQYF | TGTGCCAGCAGCCGGGACAGGGGCCACTCAGACGAGCAGTACTTC
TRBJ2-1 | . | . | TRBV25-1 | CASSSRVGYNEQFF | TGTGCCAGCAGTAGCAGGGTAGGGTACAATGAGCAGTTCTTC
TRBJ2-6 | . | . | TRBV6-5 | CASSWEGVGNVLTF | TGTGCCAGCAGTTGGGAGGGGGTGGGAAACGTCCTGACTTTC
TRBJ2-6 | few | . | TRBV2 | CASQDLSSGANVLTF | TGTGCCAGTCAGGACTTATCCTCTGGGGCCAACGTCCTGACTTTC
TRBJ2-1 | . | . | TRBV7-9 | CASSFSQTNEQFF | TGTGCCAGCAGCTTTAGCCAGACTAATGAGCAGTTCTTC
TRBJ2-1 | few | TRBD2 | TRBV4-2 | CASSHYPREVYNEQFF | TGTGCCAGCAGCCACTATCCGCGGGAGGTCTACAATGAGCAGTTCTTC
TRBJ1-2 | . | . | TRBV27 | CASRLLPLTGIYGYTF | TGTGCCAGCAGGCTCCTCCCGTTGACAGGAATATATGGCTACACCTTC
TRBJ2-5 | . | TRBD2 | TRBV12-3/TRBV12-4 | CASSAGLGVQETQYF | TGTGCCAGCAGTGCGGGACTAGGAGTCCAAGAGACCCAGTACTTC
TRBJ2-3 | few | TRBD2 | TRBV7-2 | CASSSPGLAGFTDTQYF | TGTGCCAGCAGCTCACCGGGACTAGCGGGCTTCACAGATACGCAGTATTTT
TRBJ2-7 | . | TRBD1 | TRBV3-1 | CASSPGDRGYEQYF | TGTGCCAGCAGCCCAGGGGACAGGGGCTACGAGCAGTACTTC
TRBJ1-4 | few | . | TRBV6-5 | CASSYSSDEKLFF | TGTGCCAGCAGTTACTCGTCAGACGAAAAACTGTTTTTT
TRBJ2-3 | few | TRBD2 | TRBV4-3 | CASSQAASGYGTDTQYF | TGCGCCAGCAGCCAAGCGGCTAGCGGTTATGGCACAGATACGCAGTATTTT
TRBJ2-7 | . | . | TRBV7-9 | CASSLPEWGYEQYF | TGTGCCAGCAGCCTCCCCGAATGGGGTTACGAGCAGTACTTC
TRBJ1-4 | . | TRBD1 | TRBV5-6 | CASSFGQGGEKLFF | TGTGCCAGCAGCTTCGGACAGGGAGGCGAAAAACTGTTTTTT
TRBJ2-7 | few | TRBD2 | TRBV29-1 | CSVELAGVYSYEQYF | TGCAGCGTTGAGCTCGCGGGGGTTTACTCCTACGAGCAGTACTTC
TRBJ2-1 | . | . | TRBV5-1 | CASSHDPGEYNEQFF | TGCGCCAGCAGCCATGACCCGGGAGAATACAATGAGCAGTTCTTC
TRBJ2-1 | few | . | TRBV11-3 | CASSSGERIHEQFF | TGTGCCAGCAGCTCCGGGGAGAGGATCCATGAGCAGTTCTTC
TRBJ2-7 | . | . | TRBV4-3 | CASSPRAIPGYEQYF | TGCGCCAGCAGCCCACGAGCTATCCCAGGCTACGAGCAGTACTTC
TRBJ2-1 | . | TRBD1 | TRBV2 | CASSDPKGQGINEQFF | TGTGCCAGCAGTGACCCCAAGGGACAGGGGATCAATGAGCAGTTCTTC
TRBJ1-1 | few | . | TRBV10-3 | CAISESRRFTEAFF | TGTGCCATCAGTGAGTCACGGAGGTTCACTGAAGCTTTCTTT
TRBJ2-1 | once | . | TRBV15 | CATGDLSGGDNEQFF | TGTGCCACCGGCGATCTATCGGGTGGAGACAATGAGCAGTTCTTC
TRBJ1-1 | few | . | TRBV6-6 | CASSYSWVANTEAFF | TGTGCCAGCAGTTACTCGTGGGTGGCGAACACTGAAGCTTTCTTT